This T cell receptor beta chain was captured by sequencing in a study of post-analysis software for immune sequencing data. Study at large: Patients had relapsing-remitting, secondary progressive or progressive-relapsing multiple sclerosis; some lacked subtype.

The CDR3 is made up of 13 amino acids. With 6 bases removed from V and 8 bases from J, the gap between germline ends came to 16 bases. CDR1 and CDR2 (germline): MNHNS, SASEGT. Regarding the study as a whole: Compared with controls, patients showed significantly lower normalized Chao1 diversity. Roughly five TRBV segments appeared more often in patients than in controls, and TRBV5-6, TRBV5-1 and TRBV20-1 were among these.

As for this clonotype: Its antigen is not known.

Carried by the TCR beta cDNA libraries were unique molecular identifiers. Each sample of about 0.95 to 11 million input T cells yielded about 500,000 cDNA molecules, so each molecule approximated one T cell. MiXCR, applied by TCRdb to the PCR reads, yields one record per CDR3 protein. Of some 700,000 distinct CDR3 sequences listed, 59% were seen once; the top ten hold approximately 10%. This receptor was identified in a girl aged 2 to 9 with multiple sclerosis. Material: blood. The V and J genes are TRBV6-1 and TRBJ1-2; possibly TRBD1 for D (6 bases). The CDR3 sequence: CASRLTGVRGYTF. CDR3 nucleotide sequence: TGTGCCAGCAGGCTGACAGGCGTCAGAGGCTACACCTTC.